This T cell receptor (beta chain) derives from a study of OX40 agonist ivuxolimab in advanced cancers. The CDR3 spans 13 residues. Germline V gives CDR1 MGHRA, CDR2 YSYEKL. Trimming removed 6 bases at V and 3 bases at J, with 8 bases between. The data were produced by immunoSEQ multiplex PCR, yet TCRdb's version contains in-frame clones alone and is incomplete. Of about 19,000 clones listed, 85% to 90% are singletons. This clonotype was sampled from an adult with an advanced solid tumor such as melanoma, head and neck, liver or kidney cancer. The rearrangement joins TRBV4-1 to TRBJ2-2; weak D call: TRBD1 (6 bases). The sequencing here drew on CD4+ or CD8+ T cells sorted from blood, taken in a trial of the OX40 agonist ivuxolimab. CDR3 sequence (DNA): TGCGCCAGCAGTCACAGGGACACCGGGGAGCTGTTTTTT. The encoded protein is CASSHRDTGELFF.